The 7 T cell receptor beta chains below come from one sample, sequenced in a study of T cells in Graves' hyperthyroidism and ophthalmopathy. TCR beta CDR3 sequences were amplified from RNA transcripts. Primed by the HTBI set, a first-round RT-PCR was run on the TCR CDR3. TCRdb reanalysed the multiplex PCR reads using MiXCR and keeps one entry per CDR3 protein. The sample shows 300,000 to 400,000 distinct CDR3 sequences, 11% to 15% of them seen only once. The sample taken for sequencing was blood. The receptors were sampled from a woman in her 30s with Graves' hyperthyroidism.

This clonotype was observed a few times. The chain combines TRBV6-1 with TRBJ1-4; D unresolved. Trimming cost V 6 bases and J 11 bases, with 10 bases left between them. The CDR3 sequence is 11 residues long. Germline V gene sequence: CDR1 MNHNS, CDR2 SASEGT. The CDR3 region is CASSERGKLFF. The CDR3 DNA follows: TGTGCCAGCAGCGAGCGAGGGAAACTGTTTTTT.

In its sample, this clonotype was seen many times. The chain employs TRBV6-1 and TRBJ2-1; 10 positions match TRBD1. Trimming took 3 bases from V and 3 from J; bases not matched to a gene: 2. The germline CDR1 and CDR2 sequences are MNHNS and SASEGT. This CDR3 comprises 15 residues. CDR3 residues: CASSEGQGIYNEQFF. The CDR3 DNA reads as TGTGCCAGCAGTGAGGGACAGGGGATCTACAATGAGCAGTTCTTC.

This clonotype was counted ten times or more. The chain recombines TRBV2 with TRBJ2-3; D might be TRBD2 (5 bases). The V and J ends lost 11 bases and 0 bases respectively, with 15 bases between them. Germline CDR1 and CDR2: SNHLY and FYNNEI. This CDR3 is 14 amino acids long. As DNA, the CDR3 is TGTGCCGCCACAGCGGCCACAAGCACAGATACGCAGTATTTT. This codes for CAATAATSTDTQYF.

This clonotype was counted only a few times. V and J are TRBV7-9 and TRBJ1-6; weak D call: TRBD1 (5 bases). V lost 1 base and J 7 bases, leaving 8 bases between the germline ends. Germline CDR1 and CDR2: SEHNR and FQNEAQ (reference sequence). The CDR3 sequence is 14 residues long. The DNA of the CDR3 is TGTGCCAGCAGCTTAGACAGGCTGAATTCACCCCTCCACTTT. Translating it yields CASSLDRLNSPLHF.

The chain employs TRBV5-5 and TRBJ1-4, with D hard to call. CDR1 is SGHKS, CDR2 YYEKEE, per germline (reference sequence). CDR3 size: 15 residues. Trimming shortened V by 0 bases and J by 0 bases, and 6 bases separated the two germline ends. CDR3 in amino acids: CASSLEVATNEKLFF. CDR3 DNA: TGTGCCAGCAGCTTGGAGGTAGCAACTAATGAAAAACTGTTTTTT.

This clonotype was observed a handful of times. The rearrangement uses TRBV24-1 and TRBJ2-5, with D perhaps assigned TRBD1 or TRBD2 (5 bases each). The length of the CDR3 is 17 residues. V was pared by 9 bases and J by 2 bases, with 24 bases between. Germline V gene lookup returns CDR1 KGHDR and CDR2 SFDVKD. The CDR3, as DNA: TGTGCCACCTGGCGGGCAGGGATGGGTGAGGGGCAAGAGACCCAGTACTTC. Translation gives CATWRAGMGEGQETQYF.

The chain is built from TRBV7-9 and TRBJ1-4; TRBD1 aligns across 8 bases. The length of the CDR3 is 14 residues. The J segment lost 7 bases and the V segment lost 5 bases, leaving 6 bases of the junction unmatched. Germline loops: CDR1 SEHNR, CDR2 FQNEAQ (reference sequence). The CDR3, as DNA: TGTGCCAGCAGCCTACAGGGGGGCGGTGAAAAACTGTTTTTT. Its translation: CASSLQGGGEKLFF.